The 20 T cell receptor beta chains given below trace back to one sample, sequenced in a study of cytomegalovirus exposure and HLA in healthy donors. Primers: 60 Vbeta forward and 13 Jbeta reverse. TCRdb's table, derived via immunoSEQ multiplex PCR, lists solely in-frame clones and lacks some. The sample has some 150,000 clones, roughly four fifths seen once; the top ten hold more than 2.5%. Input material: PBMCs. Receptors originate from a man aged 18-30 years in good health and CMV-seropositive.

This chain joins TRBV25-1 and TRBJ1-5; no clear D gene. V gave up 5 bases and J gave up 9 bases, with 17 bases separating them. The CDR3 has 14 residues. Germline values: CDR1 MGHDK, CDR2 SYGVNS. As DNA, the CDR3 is TGTGCCAGCAGTCCCGGGTCTTCAACACGGCCCCAGCATTTT. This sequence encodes CASSPGSSTRPQHF.

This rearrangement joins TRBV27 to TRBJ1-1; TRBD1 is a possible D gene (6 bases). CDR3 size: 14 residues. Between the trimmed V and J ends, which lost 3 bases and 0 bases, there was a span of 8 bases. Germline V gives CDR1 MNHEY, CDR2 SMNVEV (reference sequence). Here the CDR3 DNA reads TGTGCCAGCAGTTTTCAGGGGATGAACACTGAAGCTTTCTTT. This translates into CASSFQGMNTEAFF.

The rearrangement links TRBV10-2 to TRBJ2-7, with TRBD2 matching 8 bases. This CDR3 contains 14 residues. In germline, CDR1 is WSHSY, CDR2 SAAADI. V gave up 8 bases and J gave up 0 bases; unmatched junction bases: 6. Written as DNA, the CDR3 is TGCGCCAGCCTGGGACTAGACATCTCCTACGAGCAGTACTTC. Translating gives CASLGLDISYEQYF.

The CDR3: CASSVPSGRPSYNEQFF. The CDR3 coding sequence is TGTGCCAGCAGCGTCCCTAGCGGGAGGCCCTCCTACAATGAGCAGTTCTTC. V usage is TRBV5-4 and J usage is TRBJ2-1; 11 bases line up with TRBD2. V dropped 4 bases and J dropped 0; count of bases not matched to a gene: 6. CDR1 SGHNT and CDR2 YYREEE come from the germline V gene (reference sequence). This CDR3 spans 17 amino acids.

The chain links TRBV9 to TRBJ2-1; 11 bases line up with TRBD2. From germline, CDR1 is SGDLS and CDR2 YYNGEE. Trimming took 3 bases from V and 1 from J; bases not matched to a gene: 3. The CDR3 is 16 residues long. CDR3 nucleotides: TGTGCCAGCAGCGCCCGGACTAGCGGGTCCTACAATGAGCAGTTCTTC. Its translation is CASSARTSGSYNEQFF.

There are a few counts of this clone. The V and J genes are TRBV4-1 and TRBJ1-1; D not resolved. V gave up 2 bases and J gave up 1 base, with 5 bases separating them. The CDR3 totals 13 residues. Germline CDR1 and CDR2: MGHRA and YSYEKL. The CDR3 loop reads CASSQFRNTEAFF. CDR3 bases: TGCGCCAGCAGCCAATTCAGGAACACTGAAGCTTTCTTT.

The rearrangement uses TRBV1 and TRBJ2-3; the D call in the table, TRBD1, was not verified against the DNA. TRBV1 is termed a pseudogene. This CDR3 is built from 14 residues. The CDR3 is CTSSQDKGFDTQYF. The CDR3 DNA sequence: TGCACCAGCAGCCAAGATAAGGGGTTTGATACGCAGTATTTT.

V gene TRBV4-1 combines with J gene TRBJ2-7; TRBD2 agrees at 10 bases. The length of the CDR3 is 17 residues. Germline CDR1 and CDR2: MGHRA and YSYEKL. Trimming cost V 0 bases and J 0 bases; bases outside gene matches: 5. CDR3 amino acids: CASSQESGRGSSYEQYF. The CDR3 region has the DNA TGCGCCAGCAGCCAAGAAAGCGGGAGGGGGAGCTCCTACGAGCAGTACTTC.

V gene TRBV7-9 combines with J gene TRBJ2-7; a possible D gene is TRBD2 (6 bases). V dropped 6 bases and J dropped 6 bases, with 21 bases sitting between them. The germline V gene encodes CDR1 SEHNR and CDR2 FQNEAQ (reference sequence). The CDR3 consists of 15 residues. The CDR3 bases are TGTGCCAGCAGGCCGGGTGTACGAGGAGGGAGCGAGCAGTACTTC. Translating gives CASRPGVRGGSEQYF. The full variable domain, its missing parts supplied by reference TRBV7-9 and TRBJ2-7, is DTGVSQNPRHKITKRGQNVTFRCDPISEHNRLYWYRQTLGQGPEFLTYFQNEAQLEKSRLLSDRFSAERPKGSFSTLEIQRTEQGDSAMYLCASRPGVRGGSEQYFGPGTRLTVT.

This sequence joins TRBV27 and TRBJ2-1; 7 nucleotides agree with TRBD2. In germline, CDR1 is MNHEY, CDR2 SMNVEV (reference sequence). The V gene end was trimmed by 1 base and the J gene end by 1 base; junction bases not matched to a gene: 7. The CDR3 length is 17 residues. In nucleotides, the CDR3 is TGTGCCAGCAGTTTATTCCGGGACTACCCTTCCTACAATGAGCAGTTCTTC. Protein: CASSLFRDYPSYNEQFF.

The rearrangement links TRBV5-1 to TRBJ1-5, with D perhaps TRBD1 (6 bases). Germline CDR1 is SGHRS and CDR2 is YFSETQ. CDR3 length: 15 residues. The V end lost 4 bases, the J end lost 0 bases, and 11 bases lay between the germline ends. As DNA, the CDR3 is TGCGCCAGCAGCGTGACAGGACGTAGCAATCAGCCCCAGCATTTT. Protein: CASSVTGRSNQPQHF.

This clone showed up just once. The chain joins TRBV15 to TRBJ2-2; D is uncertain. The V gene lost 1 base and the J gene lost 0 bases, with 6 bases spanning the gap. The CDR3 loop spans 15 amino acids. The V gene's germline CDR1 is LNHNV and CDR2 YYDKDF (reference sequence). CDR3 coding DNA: TGTGCCACCAGCAGAGGCCAGGCGAACACCGGGGAGCTGTTTTTT. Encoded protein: CATSRGQANTGELFF. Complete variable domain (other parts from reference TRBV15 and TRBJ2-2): DAMVIQNPRYQVTQFGKPVTLSCSQTLNHNVMYWYQQKSSQAPKLLFHYYDKDFNNEADTPDNFQSRRPNTSFCFLDIRSPGLGDTAMYLCATSRGQANTGELFFGEGSRLTVL.

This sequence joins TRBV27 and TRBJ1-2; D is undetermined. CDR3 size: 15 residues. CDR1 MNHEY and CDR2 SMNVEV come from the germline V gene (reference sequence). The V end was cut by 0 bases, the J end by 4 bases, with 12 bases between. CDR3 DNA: TGTGCCAGCAGTTTATCTTTGAGGGAGTCCTATGGCTACACCTTC. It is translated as CASSLSLRESYGYTF.

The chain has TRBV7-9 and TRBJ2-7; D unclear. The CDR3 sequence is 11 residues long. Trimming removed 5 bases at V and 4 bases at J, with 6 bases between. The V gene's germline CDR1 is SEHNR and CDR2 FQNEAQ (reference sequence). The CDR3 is CASSPVYEQYF. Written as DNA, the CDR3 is TGTGCCAGCAGCCCCGTATACGAGCAGTACTTC.

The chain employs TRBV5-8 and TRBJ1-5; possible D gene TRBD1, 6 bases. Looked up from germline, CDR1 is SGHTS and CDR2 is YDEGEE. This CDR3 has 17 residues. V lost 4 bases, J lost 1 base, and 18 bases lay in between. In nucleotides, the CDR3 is TGTGCCAGCAGCGCCCCCCTAGGACAGTTGAGCAATCAGCCCCAGCATTTT. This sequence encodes CASSAPLGQLSNQPQHF.

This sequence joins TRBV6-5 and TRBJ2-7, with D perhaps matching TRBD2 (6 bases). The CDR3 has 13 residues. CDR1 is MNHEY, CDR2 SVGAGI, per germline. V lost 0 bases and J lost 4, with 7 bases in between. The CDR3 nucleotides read TGTGCCAGCAGTTACTCTGCGGGGTACGAGCAGTACTTC. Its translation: CASSYSAGYEQYF.

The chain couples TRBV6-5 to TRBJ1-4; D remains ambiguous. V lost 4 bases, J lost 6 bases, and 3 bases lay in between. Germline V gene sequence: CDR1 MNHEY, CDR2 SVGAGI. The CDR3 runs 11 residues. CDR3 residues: CASSSDEKLFF. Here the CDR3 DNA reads TGTGCCAGCAGTTCCGATGAAAAACTGTTTTTT.

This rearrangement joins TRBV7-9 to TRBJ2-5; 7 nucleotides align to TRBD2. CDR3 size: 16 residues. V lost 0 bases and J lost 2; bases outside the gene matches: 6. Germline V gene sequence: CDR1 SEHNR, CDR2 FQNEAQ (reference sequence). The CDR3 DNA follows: TGTGCCAGCAGCTTAGCATCGGTCGGGGGGCAAGAGACCCAGTACTTC. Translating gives CASSLASVGGQETQYF.

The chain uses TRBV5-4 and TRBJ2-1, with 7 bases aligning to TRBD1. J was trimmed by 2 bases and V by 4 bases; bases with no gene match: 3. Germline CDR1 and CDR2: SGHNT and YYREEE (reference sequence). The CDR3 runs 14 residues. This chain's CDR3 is CASSRQGTYNEQFF. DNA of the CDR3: TGTGCCAGCAGCCGACAGGGCACCTACAATGAGCAGTTCTTC.

CDR3 coding DNA: TGTGCCAGCCGCGGCAGGGGAAGGCGCAATGAGCAGTTCTTC. Amino acid sequence: CASRGRGRRNEQFF. The chain recombines TRBV5-6 with TRBJ2-1; TRBD1 might be the D (6 bases). Trimming took 7 bases from V and 6 from J, leaving 17 bases between them. This CDR3 spans 14 amino acids. Germline V gene lookup returns CDR1 SGHDT and CDR2 YYEEEE. Filled out from reference TRBV5-6 and TRBJ2-1, the complete variable domain reads DAGVTQSPTHLIKTRGQQVTLRCSPKSGHDTVSWYQQALGQGPQFIFQYYEEEERQRGNFPDRFSGHQFPNYSSELNVNALLLGDSALYLCASRGRGRRNEQFFGPGTRLTVL.